Many counts were recorded for the clone carrying this T cell receptor (beta chain). Its antigen remains unidentified. Germline assignment: CDR1 SGHNT and CDR2 YENEEA. This CDR3 region has 15 residues. V shed 5 bases and J 3 bases; nucleotides not matched to a gene: 3. TCRdb ran MiXCR on the reads and lists one entry per CDR3 protein. The table lists 250,000 to 350,000 distinct CDR3 sequences, about 25% of them singletons. The data originate from a study of T cell repertoires in cytomegalovirus infection. General study results and limits: Ex vivo, HLA-C-restricted CMV-specific TCR beta clonotypes prevailed over the rest of the response.

V usage is TRBV11-3 and J usage is TRBJ2-5; 13 bases match TRBD2. The sequence was collected from a human donor in good health (CMV status not recorded). Some clones in this sample may be carry-over from other donors' samples. Sequences were obtained from PBMCs. The CDR3 spells CASSTGLAGEETQYF. CDR3 bases: TGTGCCAGCAGCACCGGACTAGCGGGAGAAGAGACCCAGTACTTC.